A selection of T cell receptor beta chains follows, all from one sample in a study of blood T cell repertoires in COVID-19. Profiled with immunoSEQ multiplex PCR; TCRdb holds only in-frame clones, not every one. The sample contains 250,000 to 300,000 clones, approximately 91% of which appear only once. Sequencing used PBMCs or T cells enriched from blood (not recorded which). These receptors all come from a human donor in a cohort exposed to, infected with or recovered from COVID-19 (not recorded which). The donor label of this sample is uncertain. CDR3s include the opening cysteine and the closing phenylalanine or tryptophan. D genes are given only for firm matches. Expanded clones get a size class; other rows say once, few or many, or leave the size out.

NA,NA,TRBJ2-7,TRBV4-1,TGCGCCAGCAGCCAAGAGACGCTCAGGAACGAGCAGTACTTC,CASSQETLRNEQYF
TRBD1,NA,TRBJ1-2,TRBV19,TGTGCCAGTAGTATCCGGACAGGAATAGGCTACACCTTC,CASSIRTGIGYTF
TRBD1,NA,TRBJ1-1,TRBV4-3,TGCGCCAGCAGCCAAGCTGGGACAGCGGCCCTGGCTTTCTTT,CASSQAGTAALAFF
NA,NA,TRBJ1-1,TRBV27,TGTGCCAGCAGTTTAAGGGGGAACACTGAAGCTTTCTTT,CASSLRGNTEAFF
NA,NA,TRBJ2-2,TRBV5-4,TGTGCCAGCAGCGCGGAACCCCCCACCGGGGAGCTGTTTTTT,CASSAEPPTGELFF
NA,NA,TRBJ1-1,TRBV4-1,TGCGCCAGCAGTGCCGGGATGAACACTGAAGCTTTCTTT,CASSAGMNTEAFF
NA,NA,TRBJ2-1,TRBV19,TGTGCCAGTCTTAGGAGTAATGAGCAGTTCTTC,CASLRSNEQFF
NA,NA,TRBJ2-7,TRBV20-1,TGCAGTGCTAGTGACGGCTACGAGCAGTACTTC,CSASDGYEQYF
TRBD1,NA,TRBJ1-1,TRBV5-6,TGTGCCAGCAGCTTACGGGACAGGGGCCCAGGGGCTGAAGCTTTCTTT,CASSLRDRGPGAEAFF
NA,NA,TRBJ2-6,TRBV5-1,TGCGCCAGCAGCTTCCAAGGACAGTCCTCTGGGGCCAACGTCCTGACTTTC,CASSFQGQSSGANVLTF
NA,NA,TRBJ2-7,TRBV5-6,TGTGCCAGCAGCCCCCGATACAGCTCCTACGAGCAGTACTTC,CASSPRYSSYEQYF
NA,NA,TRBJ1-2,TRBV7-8,TGTGCCAGCAGCTTAGGCCCGGGGGAGGGTGGCTACACCTTC,CASSLGPGEGGYTF
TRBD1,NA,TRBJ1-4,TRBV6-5,TGTGCCAGCAAGGGACAGGGTTCCGAAAAACTGTTTTTT,CASKGQGSEKLFF
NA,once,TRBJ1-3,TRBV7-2,TGTGCCAGCAGCTTAGCTGCTCCTTTCCGGGTGGCTGGAAACACCATATATTTT,CASSLAAPFRVAGNTIYF
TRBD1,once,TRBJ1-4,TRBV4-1,TGCGCCAGCACCCGAAACAGGGGCCGCACAACTAATGAAAAACTGTTTTTT,CASTRNRGRTTNEKLFF
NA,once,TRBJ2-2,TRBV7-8,TGTGCCAGCAGCCCCGCTAGGGGGAGCGAAGGGGAGCTGTTTTTT,CASSPARGSEGELFF
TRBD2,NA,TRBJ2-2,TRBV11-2,TGTGCCAGCAGCTTATCGAAGCGGGGACTCACCGGGGAGCTGTTTTTT,CASSLSKRGLTGELFF